This entry lists 17 T cell receptor beta chains sequenced from one sample in a study of T cell responses to AZD1222 COVID-19 vaccine. Sequencing was performed with immunoSEQ multiplex PCR; in TCRdb, only in-frame clones are kept and a portion is missing. The table has 120,000 or so clones, approximately 86% seen once; the top ten hold 17%. This sample comprised peripheral blood, obtained 28 days after the second AZD1222 dose. These receptor sequences come from an adult who received the AZD1222 COVID-19 vaccine.

This clone was seen just once. This chain links TRBV3-1 (or the pseudogene TRBV3-2) with TRBJ2-5; D is unclear. This CDR3 is built from 17 residues. Looked up from germline, CDR1 is LGHDT and CDR2 is YNNKEL (reference sequence). Trimming stripped 1 base from V and 0 bases from J, with 15 bases between. As DNA, the CDR3 is TGTGCCAGCAGCCAAGCCTTGAACTCGAAGTACCAAGAGACCCAGTACTTC. It specifies CASSQALNSKYQETQYF.

The chain links TRBV27 to TRBJ2-1; perhaps TRBD2 as D (6 bases). Germline V gene sequence: CDR1 MNHEY, CDR2 SMNVEV (reference sequence). V was pared by 3 bases and J by 3 bases, with 12 bases between. The CDR3 is 15 amino acids. The CDR3 sequence: CASSLRLASYNEQFF. The CDR3 nucleotides read TGTGCCAGCAGTTTGAGGCTAGCGAGCTACAATGAGCAGTTCTTC.

This clone was counted between two and nine times. The gene calls are TRBV7-8 and TRBJ2-2; TRBD2 matches at 8 bases. The CDR3 is 17 residues long. Unmatched junction bases numbered 15, after V lost 7 bases and J lost 5 bases. Germline V gives CDR1 SGHVS, CDR2 FQNEAQ. The CDR3 nucleotides are TGTGCCAGCATCCCCCGCCGTGCGGGAGGTAGAACCGGGGAGCTGTTTTTT. Its translation: CASIPRRAGGRTGELFF.

The V gene is TRBV25-1, the J gene TRBJ2-7, with D maybe TRBD2 (5 bases). Germline CDR1 reads MGHDK; CDR2 reads SYGVNS. The CDR3 spans 13 residues. Trimming cost V 2 bases and J 7 bases, with 12 bases left between them. The CDR3 is CASSERAVLEQYF. The CDR3 DNA reads as TGTGCCAGCAGTGAACGAGCGGTCTTGGAGCAGTACTTC.

The chain uses TRBV6-2 or TRBV6-3 and TRBJ2-4, with D perhaps TRBD1 (5 bases). The CDR3 covers 15 residues. V was shortened by 5 bases and J by 0 bases, with 11 bases between the two germline ends. Germline CDR1 MNHEY, CDR2 SVGEGT. DNA of the CDR3: TGTGCCAGCAGTCATAGGACAACAGCCAAAAACATTCAGTACTTC. It specifies CASSHRTTAKNIQYF.

The DNA of the CDR3 is TGTGCCAGCTCACAGAACGACAGGGAGAATGGCTACACCTTC. Protein product: CASSQNDRENGYTF. V is TRBV18 and J is TRBJ1-2; 7 nucleotides line up with TRBD1. The CDR3 is made up of 14 amino acids. CDR1 is KGHSH and CDR2 is LQKENI in the germline V gene. The trim removed 4 bases at V and 6 bases at J, leaving 8 bases unmatched.

This sequence joins TRBV2 and TRBJ1-5, with D unresolved. The V gene's germline CDR1 is SNHLY and CDR2 FYNNEI. The V end was cut by 4 bases, the J end by 0 bases, with 10 bases between. This CDR3 spans 15 amino acids. Here the CDR3 DNA reads TGTGCCAGCAGTGGCCTGAGGAATAGCAATCAGCCCCAGCATTTT. This gives the protein CASSGLRNSNQPQHF.

This chain joins TRBV27 and TRBJ1-1; possibly TRBD1 for D (6 bases). CDR1 and CDR2 from the germline V gene are MNHEY and SMNVEV (reference sequence). This CDR3 contains 13 residues. V shed 6 bases and J shed 3 bases, with 11 bases lying between them. In DNA form, the CDR3 reads TGTGCCAGCAGAGGGGCAGGGGACACTGAAGCTTTCTTT. This codes for CASRGAGDTEAFF.

This chain links TRBV2 with TRBJ1-2; 8 bases match TRBD1. The CDR3 has 15 amino acids. J gave up 3 bases and V 6 bases, and 9 bases lay outside the gene matches. The germline V gene encodes CDR1 SNHLY and CDR2 FYNNEI. DNA of the CDR3: TGTGCCAGCAGGCGGGTTGGACAGGGTGACTATGGCTACACCTTC. This gives the protein CASRRVGQGDYGYTF.

The chain employs TRBV2 and TRBJ1-2; D gene unclear. The CDR3 has 13 residues. V was trimmed by 8 bases and J by 4 bases, leaving 14 bases between them. The germline V gene has CDR1 SNHLY and CDR2 FYNNEI. CDR3 sequence (DNA): TGTGCCAGCCCTCGACCGGAATTCTATGGCTACACCTTC. This translates into CASPRPEFYGYTF.

The rearrangement uses TRBV12-3 or TRBV12-4 and TRBJ1-2; D ambiguous. This CDR3 contains 12 residues. Trimming removed 3 bases at V and 4 bases at J, with 6 bases between. CDR3 DNA: TGTGCCAGCAGTTTCATGGGCTATGGCTACACCTTC. Protein: CASSFMGYGYTF.

The rearrangement links TRBV10-3 to TRBJ1-3; D might be TRBD1 (6 bases). Per the germline V gene, CDR1 is ENHRY and CDR2 is SYGVKD. This CDR3 spans 16 amino acids. V lost 4 bases and J 0 bases, leaving 13 bases between the germline ends. CDR3 DNA sequence: TGTGCCATCAGTGCAGAGACAGGTAGCTCTGGAAACACCATATATTTT. It yields the protein CAISAETGSSGNTIYF.

This clone occurred once. The V call is TRBV5-1, the J call TRBJ1-5; no definite D call. V lost 0 bases to trimming and J lost 8 bases, with 3 bases between them. This CDR3 region has 11 residues. Germline loops: CDR1 SGHRS, CDR2 YFSETQ. CDR3 in DNA: TGCGCCAGCAGCTTGGAGAAGCCCCAGCATTTT. Encoded protein: CASSLEKPQHF.

The rearrangement links TRBV6-1 to TRBJ1-2; D ambiguous. The CDR3 loop spans 12 amino acids. The V end was cut by 5 bases, the J end by 3 bases, with 7 bases between. Germline V gene data show CDR1 as MNHNS and CDR2 as SASEGT. The CDR3 DNA sequence: TGTGCCAGCAGTAAAAGGGACTATGGCTACACCTTC. Protein: CASSKRDYGYTF.

This chain connects TRBV7-8 to TRBJ2-7; 8 bases agree with TRBD1. Germline lookup yields CDR1 SGHVS and CDR2 FQNEAQ. J gave up 2 bases and V 0 bases, and 6 bases lay outside the gene matches. CDR3 size: 16 residues. The CDR3 DNA reads as TGTGCCAGCAGCTTAGCGAGAAGGACAGGGCCCTACGAGCAGTACTTC. Protein sequence: CASSLARRTGPYEQYF.

This clone was detected only once. The chain uses TRBV7-9 and TRBJ2-2; D could derive from TRBD1 or TRBD2 (5 bases each). This CDR3 comprises 16 residues. Germline V gene sequence: CDR1 SEHNR, CDR2 FQNEAQ (reference sequence). Deletions cut 1 base from V and 5 bases from J, with 14 bases between. CDR3 coding DNA: TGTGCCAGCAGCTTAGGAGCGGCAGGGTGGACCGGGGAGCTGTTTTTT. Protein: CASSLGAAGWTGELFF.

The rearrangement links TRBV4-2 to TRBJ2-7; 8 positions match TRBD2. This CDR3 region has 16 residues. In germline, CDR1 is LGHNA, CDR2 YNFKEQ. Trimming took 3 bases from V and 7 from J; bases not matched to a gene: 14. CDR3 amino acids: CASSQTTSGWGREQYF. Here the CDR3 DNA reads TGTGCCAGCAGCCAGACCACTAGCGGCTGGGGAAGAGAGCAGTACTTC.